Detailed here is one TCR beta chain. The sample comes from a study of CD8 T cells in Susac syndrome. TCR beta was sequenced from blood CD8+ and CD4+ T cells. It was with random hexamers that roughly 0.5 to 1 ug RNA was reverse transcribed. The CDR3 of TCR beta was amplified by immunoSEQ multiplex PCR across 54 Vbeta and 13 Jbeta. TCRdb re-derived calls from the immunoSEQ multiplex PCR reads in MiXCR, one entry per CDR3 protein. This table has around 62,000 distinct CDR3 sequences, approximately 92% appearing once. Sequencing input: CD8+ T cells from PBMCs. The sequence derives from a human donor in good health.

In DNA form, the CDR3 reads TGTGCCATCAGTGAGGGCACGTACCTATTCTACGAGCAGTACTTC. It codes for CAISEGTYLFYEQYF. The V gene is TRBV10-3, the J gene TRBJ2-7; D unresolved. With 2 bases removed from V and 3 bases from J, the gap between germline ends came to 14 bases. The CDR3 is 15 residues long. In germline, CDR1 is ENHRY, CDR2 SYGVKD.